The 30 T cell receptor beta chains listed next were all sequenced from one sample in a study of T cell responses to AZD1222 COVID-19 vaccine. The data were produced by immunoSEQ multiplex PCR, yet TCRdb's version contains in-frame clones alone and is incomplete. Among about 67,000 clones listed, 83% were seen once. Sequencing was performed on peripheral blood, taken 28 days after the second AZD1222 dose. Source of these receptors: an adult who received the AZD1222 COVID-19 vaccine.

The gene calls are TRBV2 and TRBJ2-2, with TRBD2 as a possible D gene (5 bases). Germline lookup yields CDR1 SNHLY and CDR2 FYNNEI. The V end was cut by 3 bases, the J end by 4 bases, with 12 bases between. CDR3 length equals 15 residues. CDR3 sequence: CASSDKAGVTGELFF. DNA for the CDR3: TGTGCCAGCAGTGACAAGGCGGGCGTCACCGGGGAGCTGTTTTTT.

This chain links TRBV5-4 with TRBJ2-1, with D uncertain. In germline, CDR1 is SGHNT, CDR2 YYREEE (reference sequence). The CDR3 is 13 residues long. V dropped 3 bases and J dropped 13 bases, with 17 bases sitting between them. The CDR3 sequence is CASSSPSAISQFF. The CDR3 nucleotides read TGTGCCAGCAGCTCCCCATCAGCGATTAGCCAGTTCTTC.

V is TRBV18 and J is TRBJ1-1; no definite D call. Trimming removed 4 bases from V and 1 base from J, with 7 bases in between. The CDR3 contains 13 residues. CDR1 and CDR2 (germline): KGHSH, LQKENI. The CDR3 region is CASSLNWNTEAFF. CDR3 in DNA: TGTGCCAGCTCACTAAACTGGAACACTGAAGCTTTCTTT.

This chain uses TRBV10-1 with TRBJ2-1; TRBD2 aligns across 9 bases. CDR3 length equals 13 residues. Germline-derived CDR1 and CDR2 are WNHNN and SYGVQD (reference sequence). J lost 9 bases, V lost 6 bases, and 6 bases had no gene match. The CDR3 DNA reads as TGCGCCAGCAGAGCTAGCGGGGCCGGTGAGCAGTTCTTC. Protein product: CASRASGAGEQFF.

This clone came up once. This chain uses TRBV28 with TRBJ1-5; weak D call: TRBD1 (5 bases). The CDR3 runs 14 residues. In germline, CDR1 is MDHEN, CDR2 SYDVKM. Trimming took off 2 bases at V and 7 bases at J, with 12 bases between the two ends. The CDR3 sequence: CASSLGASGQPQHF. As DNA, the CDR3 is TGTGCCAGCAGTTTAGGGGCTAGTGGGCAGCCCCAGCATTTT.

The rearrangement uses TRBV3-1 (or the pseudogene TRBV3-2) and TRBJ2-6; 10 bases line up with TRBD1. Germline CDR1 and CDR2: LGHDT and YNNKEL (reference sequence). With 5 bases clipped from V and 0 bases from J, the junction kept 10 bases outside the gene matches. This CDR3 has 19 residues. CDR3 coding DNA: TGTGCCAGCAGCGTACACTCCGGGACAGGGGACTCTGGGGCCAACGTCCTGACTTTC. Residues: CASSVHSGTGDSGANVLTF.

There are a few counts of this clone. The genes are TRBV5-1 and TRBJ1-2, with D possibly matching TRBD1 (5 bases). Trimming took off 1 base at V and 5 bases at J, with 15 bases between the two ends. The CDR3 contains 15 residues. Germline CDR1 SGHRS, CDR2 YFSETQ. CDR3 sequence reads: CASSLTQGGYYGYTF. The CDR3 DNA reads as TGCGCCAGCAGCTTGACCCAGGGTGGGTATTATGGCTACACCTTC.

CDR3 sequence: CASSQTDRNTEAFF. In nucleotides, the CDR3 is TGTGCCAGCAGCCAAACTGACAGGAACACTGAAGCTTTCTTT. J is TRBJ1-1 and V is TRBV3-1 (or the pseudogene TRBV3-2), with D possibly being TRBD1 (5 bases). V gave up 2 bases and J gave up 1 base, with 8 bases separating them. The CDR3 covers 14 residues. Looked up from germline, CDR1 is LGHDT and CDR2 is YNNKEL (reference sequence).

The chain joins TRBV6-4 to TRBJ2-3; perhaps D is TRBD1 or TRBD2 (5 bases each). Germline CDR1 and CDR2: MRHNA and SNTAGT. V lost 0 bases and J lost 1, with 11 bases in between. CDR3 size: 16 residues. The CDR3 DNA reads as TGTGCCAGCAGTGACTCTACGAGGGGCCGCACAGATACGCAGTATTTT. Its translation: CASSDSTRGRTDTQYF.

This clone has a handful of counts. The chain links TRBV11-3 to TRBJ2-5; TRBD1 might be the D (5 bases). This CDR3 region has 17 residues. Deletions cut 5 bases from V and 5 bases from J, with 24 bases between. Germline CDR1 is SGHNT and CDR2 is YENEEA. CDR3: CASSLSLGLGEGETQYF. Written as DNA, the CDR3 is TGTGCCAGCAGCCTCAGCTTGGGGCTAGGGGAAGGGGAGACCCAGTACTTC.

V and J are TRBV30 and TRBJ2-6; D unresolved. V was cut by 4 bases and J by 3 bases, with 4 bases left in between. The CDR3 runs to 12 residues. The germline V gene encodes CDR1 GTSNPN and CDR2 SVGIG (reference sequence). The CDR3 nucleotides are TGTGCCTGGAAAGGTGGGGCCAACGTCCTGACTTTC. This gives the protein CAWKGGANVLTF. Using reference TRBV30 and TRBJ2-6 for the parts outside the CDR3, the full variable domain is SQTIHQWPATLVQPVGSPLSLECTVEGTSNPNLYWYRQAAGRGLQLLFYSVGIGQISSEVPQNLSASRPQDRQFILSSKKLLLSDSGFYLCAWKGGANVLTFGAGSRLTVL.

This clone is a singleton in its sample. V and J are TRBV5-4 and TRBJ1-1, with D unresolved. The ends were cut back, 4 bases at V and 0 bases at J, with 10 bases in the middle. Germline V CDR1 and CDR2: SGHNT, YYREEE (reference sequence). CDR3 size: 14 residues. CDR3 sequence (DNA): TGTGCCAGCAGCGAGGCCGATATGAACACTGAAGCTTTCTTT. As protein: CASSEADMNTEAFF.

The chain combines TRBV30 with TRBJ2-7; 7 bases are a match to TRBD2. V lost 0 bases and J lost 2; bases outside the gene matches: 1. The CDR3 sequence is 13 residues long. CDR1 is GTSNPN, CDR2 SVGIG, per germline (reference sequence). CDR3 amino acids: CAWSVGGTYEQYF. As DNA, the CDR3 is TGTGCCTGGAGTGTGGGGGGGACCTACGAGCAGTACTTC.

The chain employs TRBV28 and TRBJ1-5, with 7 bases lining up with TRBD1. This CDR3 region has 14 residues. V was clipped by 4 bases and J by 3 bases; unmatched bases: 3. Germline V lookup: CDR1 MDHEN, CDR2 SYDVKM. In DNA, the CDR3 is TGTGCCAGCAGTTCCGACAGGGTCAATCAGCCCCAGCATTTT. It yields the protein CASSSDRVNQPQHF. Combining the CDR3 with reference TRBV28 and TRBJ1-5 gives the whole variable domain DVKVTQSSRYLVKRTGEKVFLECVQDMDHENMFWYRQDPGLGLRLIYFSYDVKMKEKGDIPEGYSVSREKKERFSLILESASTNQTSMYLCASSSDRVNQPQHFGDGTRLSIL.

The rearrangement joins TRBV3-1 (or the pseudogene TRBV3-2) to TRBJ2-2; D gene ambiguous. The CDR3 is 15 amino acids. Trimming cost V 1 base and J 6 bases, with 12 bases left between them. Germline V CDR1 and CDR2: LGHDT, YNNKEL (reference sequence). Here the CDR3 reads CASSQGSRLPGELFF. Written as DNA, the CDR3 is TGTGCCAGCAGCCAAGGTAGTCGGCTTCCCGGGGAGCTGTTTTTT.

This chain connects TRBV10-1 to TRBJ2-3; D gene ambiguous. V lost 2 bases and J 0 bases, leaving 9 bases between the germline ends. Germline CDR1 is WNHNN and CDR2 is SYGVQD (reference sequence). The CDR3 is 15 residues long. CDR3 sequence reads: CASSEVGNSTDTQYF. The CDR3 DNA reads TGCGCCAGCAGTGAGGTGGGGAATAGCACAGATACGCAGTATTTT.

This clone has just one count. The J gene is TRBJ2-7, the V gene TRBV9; D is unclear. V lost 2 bases and J 1 base, leaving 13 bases between the germline ends. The germline V gene has CDR1 SGDLS and CDR2 YYNGEE. CDR3 length: 15 residues. This chain's CDR3 is CASSVGWDWSYEQYF. For the CDR3, the DNA is TGTGCCAGCAGCGTGGGGTGGGATTGGTCCTACGAGCAGTACTTC.

The genes are TRBV5-1 and TRBJ2-1; TRBD2 matches 12 bases. This CDR3 contains 16 residues. J was trimmed by 4 bases and V by 2 bases; bases with no gene match: 4. Per the germline V gene, CDR1 is SGHRS and CDR2 is YFSETQ. The CDR3 nucleotides read TGCGCCAGCAGCTTTGGACTAGCGGGGATTTACAATGAGCAGTTCTTC. Protein product: CASSFGLAGIYNEQFF.

The chain has TRBV6-2 or TRBV6-3 and TRBJ2-1, with D maybe TRBD1 (6 bases). V was clipped by 2 bases and J by 4 bases, with 18 bases between them. CDR3 length: 17 amino acids. Germline values: CDR1 MNHEY, CDR2 SVGEGT. The CDR3 bases are TGTGCCAGCAGTTACCGTACGACAGGAACGGTATACAATGAGCAGTTCTTC. Translated: CASSYRTTGTVYNEQFF.

The chain is built from TRBV11-2 and TRBJ1-1; D is unclear. Germline V gene data show CDR1 as SGHAT and CDR2 as FQNNGV. The CDR3 extends over 10 amino acids. Between the trimmed V and J ends, which lost 6 bases and 1 base, there was a span of 0 bases. The CDR3 bases are TGTGCCAGCAGGAACACTGAAGCTTTCTTT. Amino acids: CASRNTEAFF.

This clone was detected only a few times. The chain has TRBV19 and TRBJ1-2, with 7 bases matching TRBD1. The CDR3 runs 14 residues. Per germline, CDR1 LNHDA and CDR2 SQIVND (reference sequence). The trim removed 5 bases at V and 6 bases at J, leaving 9 bases unmatched. CDR3 coding DNA: TGTGCCAGTAGTCCCCGGACAGGAGTTAATGGCTACACCTTC. This translates into CASSPRTGVNGYTF.

The chain employs TRBV7-8 and TRBJ2-7; perhaps D is TRBD1 or TRBD2 (5 bases each). Germline CDR1 is SGHVS and CDR2 is FQNEAQ. The germline V and J ends were trimmed by 5 bases and 0 bases, with 11 bases remaining between them. The CDR3 is 14 residues long. CDR3 loop: CASSRGATSYEQYF. In DNA form, the CDR3 reads TGTGCCAGCAGCCGAGGGGCAACCTCCTACGAGCAGTACTTC.

V gene TRBV2 combines with J gene TRBJ1-5, with TRBD1 as a possible D gene (6 bases). Germline assignment: CDR1 SNHLY and CDR2 FYNNEI. The V end was cut by 7 bases, the J end by 6 bases, with 16 bases between. The length of the CDR3 is 14 residues. CDR3 DNA: TGTGCCAGCACCCCGAGGGGGGGTAGTCAGCCCCAGCATTTT. Translating gives CASTPRGGSQPQHF.

This chain joins TRBV27 and TRBJ1-3, with D unclear. CDR3 length: 16 residues. Trimming left V 1 base short and J 0 bases short, with 10 bases between. Germline V gene data show CDR1 as MNHEY and CDR2 as SMNVEV (reference sequence). CDR3 region: CASSLYGDLSGNTIYF. The CDR3 DNA follows: TGTGCCAGCAGTTTATACGGAGACCTCTCTGGAAACACCATATATTTT.

The count of this clone is one. The rearrangement joins TRBV12-5 to TRBJ2-1, with D tentatively TRBD1 or TRBD2 (5 bases each). The germline gives CDR1 LGHNT, CDR2 FRNRAP. V was shortened by 7 bases and J by 2 bases, with 18 bases between the two germline ends. The CDR3 length is 16 residues. The CDR3, as DNA: TGTGCTAGTGTTCCGGGCCCGCAGGGACCCTACAATGAGCAGTTCTTC. Its protein is CASVPGPQGPYNEQFF.

The rearrangement links TRBV2 to TRBJ1-5; D gene ambiguous. Germline V gene sequence: CDR1 SNHLY, CDR2 FYNNEI. V shed 5 bases and J shed 4 bases, with 15 bases lying between them. The CDR3 runs 15 residues. CDR3 in amino acids: CASSFLGRSNQPQHF. In nucleotides, the CDR3 is TGTGCCAGCAGTTTCTTAGGACGCTCGAATCAGCCCCAGCATTTT.

This clone showed up just once. The chain uses TRBV19 and TRBJ1-5; possibly TRBD1 for D (5 bases). The CDR3 runs to 18 residues. V shed 2 bases and J shed 5 bases, with 22 bases lying between them. CDR1 is LNHDA and CDR2 is SQIVND in the germline V gene (reference sequence). CDR3 region: CASSIRGPSPEGHQPQHF. The CDR3, as DNA: TGTGCCAGTAGTATAAGAGGCCCTTCCCCCGAGGGGCATCAGCCCCAGCATTTT.

The rearrangement uses TRBV13 and TRBJ2-5, with 9 positions matching TRBD1. This CDR3 is built from 17 residues. With V trimmed by 4 bases and J by 5 bases, 14 bases remained unmatched. Germline V gene sequence: CDR1 PRHDT, CDR2 FYEKMQ (reference sequence). The CDR3 DNA reads as TGTGCCAGCAGCTCCACAATTGGACAGGGGAGGTGGGAGACCCAGTACTTC. Translated, it gives CASSSTIGQGRWETQYF.

The chain uses TRBV29-1 and TRBJ1-2; D might be TRBD1 (6 bases). The CDR3 has 12 residues. Germline V gene data show CDR1 as SQVTM and CDR2 as ANQGSEA. The V gene lost 4 bases and the J gene lost 4 bases, with 10 bases spanning the gap. CDR3 sequence (DNA): TGCAGCGTTGGGCCAGGGGCCTATGGCTACACCTTC. This gives the protein CSVGPGAYGYTF.

This clone was seen once. The chain combines TRBV29-1 with TRBJ1-2; D remains ambiguous. Germline assignment: CDR1 SQVTM and CDR2 ANQGSEA. This CDR3 has 13 residues. V lost 6 bases, J lost 5 bases, and 16 bases lay in between. In nucleotides, the CDR3 is TGCAGCGTCCAGGACGGGAAACAGTATGGCTACACCTTC. Encoded protein: CSVQDGKQYGYTF.